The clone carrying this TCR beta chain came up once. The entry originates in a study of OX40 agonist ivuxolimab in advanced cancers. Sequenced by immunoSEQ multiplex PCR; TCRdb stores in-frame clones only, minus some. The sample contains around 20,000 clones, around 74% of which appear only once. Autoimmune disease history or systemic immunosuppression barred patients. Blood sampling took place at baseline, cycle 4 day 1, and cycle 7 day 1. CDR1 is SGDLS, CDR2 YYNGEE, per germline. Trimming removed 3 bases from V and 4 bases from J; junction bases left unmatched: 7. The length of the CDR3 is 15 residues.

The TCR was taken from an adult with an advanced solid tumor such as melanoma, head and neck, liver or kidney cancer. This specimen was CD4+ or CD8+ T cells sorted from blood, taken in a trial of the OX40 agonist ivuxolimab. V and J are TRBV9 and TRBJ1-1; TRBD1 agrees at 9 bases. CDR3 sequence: CASSGEGQGATEAFF. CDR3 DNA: TGTGCCAGCAGCGGCGAGGGACAGGGTGCCACTGAAGCTTTCTTT.